The sequence of this T cell receptor beta chain was determined in a study of technical replicates of blood from several donors. V dropped 4 bases and J dropped 4 bases, with 13 bases sitting between them. The CDR3 runs 14 residues. Germline loops: CDR1 MNHEY, CDR2 SMNVEV (reference sequence). Only in-frame clones appear in the TCRdb table, and some are missing; sequencing was by immunoSEQ multiplex PCR. The table records under 20,000 clones, approximately 86% of them present only once. The V and J genes are TRBV27 and TRBJ1-1, with a tentative D call TRBD1 (5 bases). The sample consisted of PBMCs. The receptor was derived from a human donor in good health. The CDR3, as DNA: TGTGCCAGCAGTTGGTTGGGGCAGAGCACTGAAGCTTTCTTT. It specifies CASSWLGQSTEAFF.